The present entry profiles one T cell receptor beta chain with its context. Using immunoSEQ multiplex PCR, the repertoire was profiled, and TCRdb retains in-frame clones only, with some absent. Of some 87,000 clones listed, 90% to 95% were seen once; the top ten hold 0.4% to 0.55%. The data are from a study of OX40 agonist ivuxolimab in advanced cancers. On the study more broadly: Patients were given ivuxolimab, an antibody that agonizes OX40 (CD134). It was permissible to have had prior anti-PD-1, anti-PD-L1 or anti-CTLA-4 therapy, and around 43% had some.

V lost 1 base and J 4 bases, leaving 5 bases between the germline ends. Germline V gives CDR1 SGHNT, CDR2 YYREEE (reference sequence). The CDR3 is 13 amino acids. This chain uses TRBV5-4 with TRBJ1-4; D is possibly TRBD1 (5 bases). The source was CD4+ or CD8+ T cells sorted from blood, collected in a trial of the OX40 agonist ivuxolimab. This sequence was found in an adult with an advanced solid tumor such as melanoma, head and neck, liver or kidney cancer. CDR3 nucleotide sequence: TGTGCCAGCAGCTTGCAGGGTAATGAAAAACTGTTTTTT. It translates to CASSLQGNEKLFF.